Listed below are T cell receptor beta chains from one sample, sequenced in a study of T cells in Graves' hyperthyroidism and ophthalmopathy. TCRdb analysed the multiplex PCR reads with MiXCR anew, one entry per CDR3 protein. This sample has approximately 640,000 distinct CDR3 sequences; about 45% occur once, and the top ten carry approximately 7.2%. The sample was peripheral blood or thyroid tissue (not recorded which). Source of these receptors: an adult man with Graves' disease, either hyperthyroidism or ophthalmopathy (not recorded which). Both conserved end residues are part of each CDR3. D genes are given only for firm matches. Some rows mark clone size as missing; the rest say once, few, many or name a class of expanded clone.

j_gene: TRBJ1-1
abundance: many
d_gene: NA
v_gene: TRBV7-2
CDR3aa: CASSQDGNTEAFF
CDR3nt: TGTGCCAGCAGTCAAGATGGGAACACTGAAGCTTTCTTT

j_gene: TRBJ2-6
abundance: NA
d_gene: TRBD1
v_gene: TRBV15
CDR3aa: CASSQALGGAAGANVLTF
CDR3nt: TGTGCCAGCAGCCAAGCCCTAGGGGGCGCGGCCGGGGCCAACGTCCTGACTTTC

j_gene: TRBJ2-7
abundance: once
d_gene: NA
v_gene: TRBV20-1
CDR3aa: CSADGGPDEQYF
CDR3nt: TGCAGTGCTGACGGGGGGCCCGACGAGCAGTACTTC

j_gene: TRBJ1-1
abundance: many
d_gene: TRBD1
v_gene: TRBV9
CDR3aa: CASSPSTGTEAFF
CDR3nt: TGTGCCAGCAGCCCCTCGACAGGGACTGAAGCTTTCTTT

j_gene: TRBJ1-1
abundance: many
d_gene: NA
v_gene: TRBV5-1
CDR3aa: CASRPRPITNTEAFF
CDR3nt: TGTGCCAGCAGGCCTCGACCGATAACGAACACTGAAGCTTTCTTT

j_gene: TRBJ1-6
abundance: NA
d_gene: NA
v_gene: TRBV10-3
CDR3aa: CATSESGRRSPLHF
CDR3nt: TGTGCCACCAGTGAGTCGGGCAGGAGATCACCCCTCCACTTT

j_gene: TRBJ2-2
abundance: NA
d_gene: TRBD2
v_gene: TRBV5-1
CDR3aa: CASSLAVSSGRLNTGELFF
CDR3nt: TGCGCCAGCAGCTTGGCGGTTTCCAGCGGGAGGTTGAACACCGGGGAGCTGTTTTTT

j_gene: TRBJ2-5
abundance: many
d_gene: TRBD1
v_gene: TRBV10-1
CDR3aa: CASSELPGGVETQYF
CDR3nt: TGCGCCAGCAGTGAGTTGCCAGGGGGCGTAGAGACCCAGTACTTC

j_gene: TRBJ1-5
abundance: NA
d_gene: NA
v_gene: TRBV7-8
CDR3aa: CASSLGPGHPSNQPQHF
CDR3nt: TGTGCCAGCAGCTTAGGACCGGGACACCCTAGCAATCAGCCCCAGCATTTT

j_gene: TRBJ1-4
abundance: many
d_gene: NA
v_gene: TRBV2
CDR3aa: CASSGSEKLFF
CDR3nt: TGTGCCAGCAGCGGAAGTGAAAAACTGTTTTTT

j_gene: TRBJ1-6
abundance: few
d_gene: NA
v_gene: TRBV20-1
CDR3aa: CSALNRDTEGSPLHF
CDR3nt: TGCAGTGCCCTGAACCGGGACACCGAGGGTTCACCCCTCCACTTT

j_gene: TRBJ2-6
abundance: few
d_gene: NA
v_gene: TRBV7-3
CDR3aa: CASSLKGGRNSGANVLTF
CDR3nt: TGTGCCAGCAGCTTAAAGGGGGGACGGAACTCTGGGGCCAACGTCCTGACTTTC

j_gene: TRBJ1-4
abundance: NA
d_gene: NA
v_gene: TRBV7-2
CDR3aa: CASSFRVPNEKLFF
CDR3nt: TGTGCCAGCAGCTTCCGGGTACCTAATGAAAAACTGTTTTTT

j_gene: TRBJ1-2
abundance: many
d_gene: TRBD1
v_gene: TRBV29-1
CDR3aa: CSVEDTDRGGNGYTF
CDR3nt: TGCAGCGTTGAAGATACGGACAGGGGCGGGAATGGCTACACCTTC

j_gene: TRBJ1-1
abundance: many
d_gene: NA
v_gene: TRBV7-8
CDR3aa: CASSLDSGNTEAFF
CDR3nt: TGTGCCAGCAGCTTAGACTCGGGGAACACTGAAGCTTTCTTT

j_gene: TRBJ1-1
abundance: NA
d_gene: NA
v_gene: TRBV2
CDR3aa: CASSPKTNTEAFF
CDR3nt: TGTGCCAGCTCACCGAAAACGAACACTGAAGCTTTCTTT

j_gene: TRBJ2-7
abundance: few
d_gene: NA
v_gene: TRBV7-8
CDR3aa: CASSHARVVSYEQYF
CDR3nt: TGTGCCAGCAGTCATGCTCGCGTCGTTTCCTACGAGCAGTACTTC

j_gene: TRBJ2-5
abundance: once
d_gene: NA
v_gene: TRBV19
CDR3aa: CASSMLADYQETQYF
CDR3nt: TGTGCCAGTAGTATGTTGGCGGACTACCAAGAGACCCAGTACTTC

j_gene: TRBJ1-3
abundance: few
d_gene: NA
v_gene: TRBV14
CDR3aa: CASSQGSTSSGNTIYF
CDR3nt: TGTGCCAGCAGCCAAGGTTCGACGTCCTCTGGAAACACCATATATTTT

j_gene: TRBJ1-2
abundance: many
d_gene: TRBD1
v_gene: TRBV15
CDR3aa: CATSRDWRRDRGNYGYTF
CDR3nt: TGTGCCACCAGCAGAGATTGGCGTCGGGACAGGGGGAACTATGGCTACACCTTC

j_gene: TRBJ2-2
abundance: NA
d_gene: NA
v_gene: TRBV7-9
CDR3aa: CASSFTGRGGITGELFF
CDR3nt: TGTGCCAGCAGCTTCACCGGCAGGGGGGGAATCACCGGGGAGCTGTTTTTT

j_gene: TRBJ2-5
abundance: once
d_gene: TRBD1
v_gene: TRBV7-2
CDR3aa: CASSLGDRGLETQYF
CDR3nt: TGTGCCAGCAGCTTGGGGGACAGGGGTTTGGAGACCCAGTACTTC

j_gene: TRBJ2-3
abundance: NA
d_gene: NA
v_gene: TRBV25-1
CDR3aa: CASSESRVSTDTQYF
CDR3nt: TGTGCCAGCAGTGAATCTAGAGTTAGCACAGATACGCAGTATTTT

j_gene: TRBJ1-2
abundance: NA
d_gene: NA
v_gene: TRBV5-1
CDR3aa: CASSHPTGNGYTF
CDR3nt: TGCGCCAGCAGCCACCCGACAGGAAATGGCTACACCTTC

j_gene: TRBJ1-1
abundance: few
d_gene: NA
v_gene: TRBV7-9
CDR3aa: CASSQANYRANTEAFF
CDR3nt: TGTGCCAGCAGCCAAGCCAACTACAGGGCGAACACTGAAGCTTTCTTT

j_gene: TRBJ1-4
abundance: many
d_gene: NA
v_gene: TRBV29-1
CDR3aa: CSVRGSLTEKLFF
CDR3nt: TGCAGCGTTCGGGGCAGCTTGACGGAAAAACTGTTTTTT

j_gene: TRBJ1-1
abundance: NA
d_gene: TRBD1
v_gene: TRBV10-3
CDR3aa: CAISEVQGAVTEAFF
CDR3nt: TGTGCCATCAGTGAGGTACAGGGGGCGGTCACTGAAGCTTTCTTT

j_gene: TRBJ1-4
abundance: NA
d_gene: TRBD1
v_gene: TRBV5-1
CDR3aa: CASSLGAGGHEKLFF
CDR3nt: TGCGCCAGCAGTTTAGGGGCAGGGGGACATGAAAAACTGTTTTTT

j_gene: TRBJ1-1
abundance: many
d_gene: NA
v_gene: TRBV25-1
CDR3aa: CASSEYGGANTEAFF
CDR3nt: TGTGCCAGCAGTGAATACGGGGGGGCCAACACTGAAGCTTTCTTT

j_gene: TRBJ1-4
abundance: NA
d_gene: NA
v_gene: TRBV29-1
CDR3aa: CSVEGRAREKLFF
CDR3nt: TGCAGCGTTGAAGGCAGGGCGCGTGAAAAACTGTTTTTT

j_gene: TRBJ1-2
abundance: NA
d_gene: NA
v_gene: TRBV7-9
CDR3aa: CAGSLGWTGNYGYTF
CDR3nt: TGTGCCGGCAGCCTTGGCTGGACGGGAAACTATGGCTACACCTTC

j_gene: TRBJ1-5
abundance: NA
d_gene: NA
v_gene: TRBV2
CDR3aa: CASSEHSNQPQHF
CDR3nt: TGTGCCAGCAGCGAGCATAGCAATCAGCCCCAGCATTTT

j_gene: TRBJ2-3
abundance: NA
d_gene: TRBD1
v_gene: TRBV10-3
CDR3aa: CATMGQDADTQYF
CDR3nt: TGTGCCACCATGGGACAGGATGCAGATACGCAGTATTTT

j_gene: TRBJ2-7
abundance: NA
d_gene: TRBD1
v_gene: TRBV19
CDR3aa: CASTRGQRSYEQYF
CDR3nt: TGTGCCAGCACTAGGGGACAGCGCTCCTACGAGCAGTACTTC

j_gene: TRBJ1-2
abundance: NA
d_gene: TRBD1
v_gene: TRBV24-1
CDR3aa: CATSDPRTGAGYTF
CDR3nt: TGTGCCACCAGTGATCCAAGAACAGGGGCTGGCTACACCTTC

j_gene: TRBJ2-3
abundance: few
d_gene: NA
v_gene: TRBV12-3/TRBV12-4
CDR3aa: CASSQGWDTQYF
CDR3nt: TGTGCCAGCAGTCAGGGGTGGGATACGCAGTATTTT

j_gene: TRBJ1-1
abundance: NA
d_gene: NA
v_gene: TRBV20-1
CDR3aa: CSARDSWGAGQGRAFF
CDR3nt: TGCAGTGCTAGAGATAGTTGGGGGGCGGGGCAGGGCCGGGCTTTCTTT

j_gene: TRBJ1-3
abundance: NA
d_gene: NA
v_gene: TRBV24-1
CDR3aa: CASSDAGTRGNTIYF
CDR3nt: TGTGCCAGCAGTGATGCAGGGACGCGCGGAAACACCATATATTTT

j_gene: TRBJ2-5
abundance: NA
d_gene: TRBD2
v_gene: TRBV14
CDR3aa: CASSPLRLGTSGRAETQYF
CDR3nt: TGTGCCAGCAGCCCGTTGCGGTTAGGGACTAGCGGGAGAGCAGAGACCCAGTACTTC

j_gene: TRBJ1-5
abundance: few
d_gene: TRBD1
v_gene: TRBV6-1
CDR3aa: CASSEQGQGESQHF
CDR3nt: TGTGCCAGCAGTGAACAGGGACAGGGTGAATCCCAGCATTTT

j_gene: TRBJ1-1
abundance: NA
d_gene: TRBD1
v_gene: TRBV7-8
CDR3aa: CASSGGTGITEAFF
CDR3nt: TGTGCCAGCAGCGGAGGGACAGGGATAACTGAAGCTTTCTTT

j_gene: TRBJ1-1
abundance: NA
d_gene: NA
v_gene: TRBV9
CDR3aa: CASSVVGTEAFF
CDR3nt: TGTGCCAGCAGCGTAGTAGGGACTGAAGCTTTCTTT

j_gene: TRBJ2-5
abundance: many
d_gene: TRBD1
v_gene: TRBV7-8
CDR3aa: CASSLTGGAGETQYF
CDR3nt: TGTGCCAGCAGCTTGACAGGGGGTGCGGGGGAGACCCAGTACTTC

j_gene: TRBJ1-6
abundance: few
d_gene: NA
v_gene: TRBV7-2
CDR3aa: CASSQGPDGGSPLHF
CDR3nt: TGTGCCAGCAGCCAAGGACCTGACGGGGGGTCACCCCTCCACTTT

j_gene: TRBJ2-7
abundance: NA
d_gene: NA
v_gene: TRBV7-9
CDR3aa: CASSSGLAPGYEQYF
CDR3nt: TGTGCCAGCAGCTCGGGGCTAGCGCCGGGCTACGAGCAGTACTTC

j_gene: TRBJ1-1
abundance: many
d_gene: NA
v_gene: TRBV5-1
CDR3aa: CASSLAANTEAFF
CDR3nt: TGTGCCAGCAGCTTAGCGGCGAACACTGAAGCTTTCTTT

j_gene: TRBJ1-6
abundance: many
d_gene: NA
v_gene: TRBV19
CDR3aa: CASSSRTADNSPLHF
CDR3nt: TGTGCCAGTAGTAGTAGGACAGCGGATAATTCACCCCTCCACTTT

j_gene: TRBJ2-5
abundance: few
d_gene: TRBD2
v_gene: TRBV20-1
CDR3aa: CSAPGGSQETQYF
CDR3nt: TGCAGTGCTCCGGGGGGAAGCCAAGAGACCCAGTACTTC

j_gene: TRBJ1-3
abundance: NA
d_gene: NA
v_gene: TRBV25-1
CDR3aa: CASSHRKQGSGNTIYF
CDR3nt: TGTGCCAGCTCACATCGAAAACAAGGGTCTGGAAACACCATATATTTT

j_gene: TRBJ2-2
abundance: few
d_gene: TRBD1
v_gene: TRBV5-1
CDR3aa: CASSLLPGQSFTGELFF
CDR3nt: TGCGCCAGCAGCTTGCTCCCGGGACAGAGTTTCACCGGGGAGCTGTTTTTT

j_gene: TRBJ2-7
abundance: NA
d_gene: TRBD2
v_gene: TRBV24-1
CDR3aa: CATSPGTSSHEQYF
CDR3nt: TGTGCCACCAGCCCTGGGACTAGCTCCCACGAGCAGTACTTC

j_gene: TRBJ2-7
abundance: few
d_gene: NA
v_gene: TRBV30
CDR3aa: CAWQVEQYF
CDR3nt: TGTGCCTGGCAGGTCGAGCAGTACTTC

j_gene: TRBJ1-3
abundance: NA
d_gene: TRBD1
v_gene: TRBV7-9
CDR3aa: CASSQATGMRDTIYF
CDR3nt: TGCGCCAGCAGCCAAGCGACAGGGATGCGGGATACCATATATTTT

j_gene: TRBJ2-2
abundance: few
d_gene: TRBD2
v_gene: TRBV29-1
CDR3aa: CSVGTSGHYTGELFF
CDR3nt: TGCAGCGTCGGGACTAGCGGGCACTACACCGGGGAGCTGTTTTTT

j_gene: TRBJ2-5
abundance: once
d_gene: TRBD2
v_gene: TRBV7-9
CDR3aa: CASKVAGVDETQYF
CDR3nt: TGTGCCAGCAAAGTAGCGGGAGTGGATGAGACCCAGTACTTC